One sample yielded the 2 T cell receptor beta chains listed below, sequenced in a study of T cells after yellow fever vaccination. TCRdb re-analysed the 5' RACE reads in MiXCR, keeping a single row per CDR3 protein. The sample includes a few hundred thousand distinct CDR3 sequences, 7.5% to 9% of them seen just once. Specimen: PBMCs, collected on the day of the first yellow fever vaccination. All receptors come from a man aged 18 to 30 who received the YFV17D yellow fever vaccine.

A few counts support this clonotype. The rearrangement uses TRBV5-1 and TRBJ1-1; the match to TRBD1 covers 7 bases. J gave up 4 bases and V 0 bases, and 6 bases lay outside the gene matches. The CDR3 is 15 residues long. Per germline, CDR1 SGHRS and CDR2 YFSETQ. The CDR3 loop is CASSLAPGDSTEAFF. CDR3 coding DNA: TGCGCCAGCAGCTTGGCACCCGGGGACAGCACTGAAGCTTTCTTT.

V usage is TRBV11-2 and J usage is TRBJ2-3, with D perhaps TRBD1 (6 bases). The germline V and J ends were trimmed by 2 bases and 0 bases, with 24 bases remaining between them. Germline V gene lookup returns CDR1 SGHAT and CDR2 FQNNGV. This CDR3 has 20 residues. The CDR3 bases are TGTGCCAGCAGCTTATTTAGTATGGCAGGGGCCACTCCTAGCACAGATACGCAGTATTTT. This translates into CASSLFSMAGATPSTDTQYF.